The 30 T cell receptor beta chains reported below all come from one sample, sequenced in a study of cytotoxic CD8 clonotypes in ibrutinib-treated CLL. Profiling relied on immunoSEQ multiplex PCR, and the TCRdb table lists in-frame clones only, not all of them. The data contain some 200,000 clones, more than 75% of them seen just once; the ten biggest clones take up more than 9.5%. Here the sequenced sample was PBMCs, taken after 12 months of ibrutinib treatment. Receptors originate from a human donor with chronic lymphocytic leukemia.

The gene calls are TRBV5-1 and TRBJ1-1; 9 positions agree with TRBD1. The CDR3 sequence is 16 residues long. In germline, CDR1 is SGHRS, CDR2 YFSETQ. J was trimmed by 1 base and V by 4 bases; bases with no gene match: 8. The CDR3 DNA follows: TGCGCCAGCAGCACACAGGGGGCTGTAGGGAACACTGAAGCTTTCTTT. Translation: CASSTQGAVGNTEAFF.

The V call is TRBV5-6, the J call TRBJ1-1, with D perhaps matching TRBD1 (5 bases). The CDR3 covers 16 residues. The V gene lost 1 base and the J gene lost 1 base, with 14 bases spanning the gap. Germline V gene lookup returns CDR1 SGHDT and CDR2 YYEEEE. The CDR3 DNA is TGTGCCAGCAGCTTGATCCAGGGAACATCGAACACTGAAGCTTTCTTT. Translated: CASSLIQGTSNTEAFF. The complete variable domain, with remaining parts taken from reference TRBV5-6 and TRBJ1-1, reads DAGVTQSPTHLIKTRGQQVTLRCSPKSGHDTVSWYQQALGQGPQFIFQYYEEEERQRGNFPDRFSGHQFPNYSSELNVNALLLGDSALYLCASSLIQGTSNTEAFFGQGTRLTVV.

V and J are TRBV2 and TRBJ1-4; possible D gene TRBD1, 5 bases. This CDR3 has 15 residues. The germline V gene encodes CDR1 SNHLY and CDR2 FYNNEI. Deletions cut 9 bases from V and 6 bases from J, with 20 bases between. The CDR3 nucleotides are TGTGCCAGTGCCCTTTATGGGGGTGTCGATGAAAAACTGTTTTTT. Amino acid sequence: CASALYGGVDEKLFF.

The chain is built from TRBV4-1 and TRBJ2-1; 8 nucleotides line up with TRBD2. V lost 3 bases, J lost 4 bases, and 5 bases stayed unmatched. This CDR3 has 15 amino acids. Germline values: CDR1 MGHRA, CDR2 YSYEKL. CDR3: CASSQPGLGYNEQFF. The CDR3 DNA is TGCGCCAGCAGCCAGCCGGGACTAGGGTACAATGAGCAGTTCTTC.

This clone was observed a single time. The rearrangement links TRBV13 to TRBJ1-1; TRBD1 matches at 7 bases. The junction had 9 bases not matched to a gene; V was cut back by 6 bases and J by 8 bases. CDR1 and CDR2 from the germline V gene are PRHDT and FYEKMQ (reference sequence). The CDR3 contains 13 residues. The CDR3 sequence is CASRQPGGVEAFF. The CDR3 DNA is TGTGCCAGCAGACAACCAGGGGGTGTGGAAGCTTTCTTT. Full variable domain (missing parts from reference TRBV13 and TRBJ1-1): AAGVIQSPRHLIKEKRETATLKCYPIPRHDTVYWYQQGPGQDPQFLISFYEKMQSDKGSIPDRFSAQQFSDYHSELNMSSLELGDSALYFCASRQPGGVEAFFGQGTRLTVV.

This sequence joins TRBV15 and TRBJ2-3; D may match TRBD1 or TRBD2 (5 bases each). The CDR3 length is 15 residues. V dropped 8 bases and J dropped 0 bases, with 15 bases sitting between them. CDR1 is LNHNV, CDR2 YYDKDF, per germline (reference sequence). The CDR3 region has the DNA TGTGCCACCCGTTCAGGCCGGGACAGCACAGATACGCAGTATTTT. This codes for CATRSGRDSTDTQYF.

This chain joins TRBV7-8 and TRBJ2-7; 9 bases fit TRBD1. The CDR3 is made up of 18 amino acids. V lost 3 bases to trimming and J lost 4 bases; unmatched junction nucleotides: 16. Germline V gene sequence: CDR1 SGHVS, CDR2 FQNEAQ. CDR3: CASSFLTPRPGQGYEQYF. The CDR3 coding sequence is TGTGCCAGCAGCTTCCTTACTCCAAGACCGGGACAGGGTTACGAGCAGTACTTC.

Comments on this clone: With only one base between it and a far larger clone, this is likely a read error. The V gene is TRBV11-3, the J gene TRBJ2-3, with D hard to call. There are 14 residues in the CDR3. The germline gives CDR1 SGHNT, CDR2 YENEEA. The CDR3 nucleotides read TGTGCTAGCAGCGTCGACATACTCACAGATACGCAGTATTTT. It encodes CASSVDILTDTQYF.

This chain links TRBV9 with TRBJ2-4; perhaps TRBD1 as D (5 bases). Germline V gene lookup returns CDR1 SGDLS and CDR2 YYNGEE. CDR3 size: 14 residues. Trimming pared 0 bases from V and 7 bases from J, leaving 11 bases between. The CDR3 DNA reads TGTGCCAGCAGCGTAGAAGGGGATAGGAACATTCAGTACTTC. Protein: CASSVEGDRNIQYF.

The rearrangement joins TRBV19 to TRBJ2-3; D is uncertain. The CDR3 loop spans 13 amino acids. Germline lookup yields CDR1 LNHDA and CDR2 SQIVND (reference sequence). Between the trimmed V and J ends, which lost 1 base and 4 bases, there was a span of 6 bases. The CDR3 is CASSIGPADTQYF. The CDR3 nucleotides read TGTGCCAGTAGTATAGGCCCAGCAGATACGCAGTATTTT.

The chain uses TRBV6-4 and TRBJ2-1; D unclear. Trimming pared 3 bases from V and 5 bases from J, leaving 11 bases between. Germline V lookup: CDR1 MRHNA, CDR2 SNTAGT. The CDR3 runs to 14 residues. CDR3 region: CASSEDRLNNEQFF. CDR3 DNA: TGTGCCAGCAGTGAGGACCGGCTGAACAATGAGCAGTTCTTC.

The J gene is TRBJ2-7, the V gene TRBV11-2; 7 nucleotides agree with TRBD2. CDR3 size: 12 residues. The germline V gene encodes CDR1 SGHAT and CDR2 FQNNGV. The V gene end was trimmed by 7 bases and the J gene end by 3 bases; junction bases not matched to a gene: 3. Here the CDR3 reads CASIGGGYEQYF. The CDR3 DNA sequence: TGTGCCAGCATTGGCGGGGGCTACGAGCAGTACTTC. The full variable domain, rest sourced from reference TRBV11-2 and TRBJ2-7, is EAGVAQSPRYKIIEKRQSVAFWCNPISGHATLYWYQQILGQGPKLLIQFQNNGVVDDSQLPKDRFSAERLKGVDSTLKIQPAKLEDSAVYLCASIGGGYEQYFGPGTRLTVT.

The chain employs TRBV27 and TRBJ1-5; D remains ambiguous. V shed 8 bases and J shed 0 bases, with 14 bases lying between them. Looked up from germline, CDR1 is MNHEY and CDR2 is SMNVEV (reference sequence). The CDR3 contains 15 residues. The CDR3 loop is CASSGLWNSNQPQHF. The DNA for the CDR3 is TGTGCCAGCTCTGGGCTTTGGAATAGCAATCAGCCCCAGCATTTT.

This clone was seen a few times. The gene calls are TRBV6-5 and TRBJ1-6; tentatively, D is TRBD1 (6 bases). Trimming pared 7 bases from V and 9 bases from J, leaving 10 bases between. This CDR3 region has 12 residues. From germline, CDR1 is MNHEY and CDR2 SVGAGI. DNA for the CDR3: TGTGCCAGCACGGCAGGGGTTTCACCCCTCCACTTT. It is translated as CASTAGVSPLHF.

CDR3 sequence reads: CASSGQPYTEAFF. DNA for the CDR3: TGTGCCAGCAGTGGACAGCCCTACACTGAAGCTTTCTTT. This chain uses TRBV6-5 with TRBJ1-1; possible D gene TRBD1, 6 bases. This CDR3 is 13 amino acids long. V was pared by 5 bases and J by 3 bases, with 10 bases between. CDR1 and CDR2 from the germline V gene are MNHEY and SVGAGI.

The V call is TRBV15, the J call TRBJ2-1; weak D call: TRBD1 (6 bases). This CDR3 spans 14 amino acids. V was trimmed by 8 bases and J by 0 bases, leaving 11 bases between them. Germline V lookup: CDR1 LNHNV, CDR2 YYDKDF (reference sequence). CDR3 in amino acids: CATDRSFSYNEQFF. The DNA of the CDR3 is TGTGCCACCGACAGGTCCTTCTCCTACAATGAGCAGTTCTTC.

The chain employs TRBV14 and TRBJ2-1; D ambiguous. CDR3 length equals 17 residues. The germline V gene has CDR1 SGHDN and CDR2 FVKESK. The V and J ends lost 1 base and 7 bases respectively, with 20 bases between them. Here the CDR3 reads CASSQGQLLPVGNEQFF. CDR3 nucleotide sequence: TGTGCCAGCAGCCAAGGACAACTCCTTCCCGTGGGGAATGAGCAGTTCTTC.

The genes are TRBV11-2 and TRBJ2-1; 12 nucleotides agree with TRBD2. The V segment lost 5 bases and the J segment 9 bases; nucleotides outside the gene matches: 5. The germline V gene encodes CDR1 SGHAT and CDR2 FQNNGV. The CDR3 contains 14 residues. The CDR3 loop is CASSGRLAGVEQFF. The DNA of the CDR3 is TGTGCCAGCAGCGGCAGACTAGCGGGGGTTGAGCAGTTCTTC. The full variable domain, with the rest looked up from reference TRBV11-2 and TRBJ2-1, is EAGVAQSPRYKIIEKRQSVAFWCNPISGHATLYWYQQILGQGPKLLIQFQNNGVVDDSQLPKDRFSAERLKGVDSTLKIQPAKLEDSAVYLCASSGRLAGVEQFFGPGTRLTVL.

V and J are TRBV4-1 and TRBJ2-7; TRBD2 matches 15 bases. The germline V gene has CDR1 MGHRA and CDR2 YSYEKL. CDR3 size: 19 residues. J gave up 2 bases and V 4 bases, and 12 bases lay outside the gene matches. CDR3 nucleotides: TGCGCCAGCAGCCCCCAGGGGGGACTAGCGGGAGGTGAGACCTACGAGCAGTACTTC. Translation gives CASSPQGGLAGGETYEQYF.

The table lists this clone with a count of one. The V gene is TRBV5-1, the J gene TRBJ2-7; 8 bases are shared with TRBD2. This CDR3 spans 14 amino acids. Germline CDR1 SGHRS, CDR2 YFSETQ. V gave up 6 bases and J gave up 6 bases; unmatched junction bases: 11. The CDR3 coding sequence is TGCGCCAGCACCCAGACTTGGACTAGCTTCGAGCAGTACTTC. Translation: CASTQTWTSFEQYF.

The V gene is TRBV2, the J gene TRBJ2-1; D ambiguous. The CDR3 consists of 17 residues. Trimming removed 0 bases from V and 0 bases from J, with 12 bases in between. Germline CDR1 is SNHLY and CDR2 is FYNNEI. The CDR3 DNA reads TGTGCCAGCAGTGAAGCGTATGACCCAAGCTCCTACAATGAGCAGTTCTTC. Translation: CASSEAYDPSSYNEQFF.

This chain uses TRBV27 with TRBJ2-1; 10 nucleotides agree with TRBD2. After removal of 2 bases from V and 4 bases from J, the junction contained 5 bases not matched to a gene. Germline CDR1 and CDR2: MNHEY and SMNVEV (reference sequence). The CDR3 length is 16 residues. The CDR3 sequence: CASSLVGTSVYNEQFF. The CDR3 DNA is TGTGCCAGCAGTTTAGTAGGGACTAGCGTTTACAATGAGCAGTTCTTC.

This clone was seen a single time. J is TRBJ2-3 and V is TRBV6-5, with 8 bases matching TRBD1. The CDR3 is 13 amino acids. The germline V gene has CDR1 MNHEY and CDR2 SVGAGI. In nucleotides, the CDR3 is TGTGCTTCGGAGGGGACAGGTACAGATACGCAGTATTTT. As protein: CASEGTGTDTQYF.

This clone appeared a few times. J is TRBJ1-2 and V is TRBV28, with 7 bases identical to TRBD1. CDR1 and CDR2 (germline): MDHEN, SYDVKM. CDR3 length: 11 amino acids. J lost 7 bases, V lost 9 bases, and 5 bases had no gene match. The chain's CDR3 is CASGTDTGYTF. Written as DNA, the CDR3 is TGTGCCAGTGGGACAGACACTGGCTACACCTTC.

This chain joins TRBV5-4 and TRBJ2-5; 15 nucleotides agree with TRBD2. CDR1 is SGHNT and CDR2 is YYREEE in the germline V gene (reference sequence). The length of the CDR3 is 18 residues. The trim removed 4 bases at V and 2 bases at J, leaving 9 bases unmatched. The DNA of the CDR3 is TGTGCCAGCAGCCGCGGACTAGCGGGAGGGCCGGATCAAGAGACCCAGTACTTC. Residues: CASSRGLAGGPDQETQYF.

The chain recombines TRBV5-1 with TRBJ2-7; either TRBD1 or TRBD2 may fit D (5 bases each). This CDR3 is built from 15 residues. Germline V gene lookup returns CDR1 SGHRS and CDR2 YFSETQ. V lost 2 bases and J lost 2, with 14 bases in between. CDR3 loop: CASSLTGTGTYEQYF. The CDR3 region has the DNA TGCGCCAGCAGCTTAACCGGGACGGGGACCTACGAGCAGTACTTC. The full variable domain, in which reference TRBV5-1 and TRBJ2-7 provide the parts outside the CDR3, is KAGVTQTPRYLIKTRGQQVTLSCSPISGHRSVSWYQQTPGQGLQFLFEYFSETQRNKGNFPGRFSGRQFSNSRSEMNVSTLELGDSALYLCASSLTGTGTYEQYFGPGTRLTVT.

As regards this clone: The sample contains more than one DNA sequence encoding this CDR3. The J gene is TRBJ1-1, the V gene TRBV10-1; D is unclear. Trimming stripped 0 bases from V and 0 bases from J, with 2 bases between. The CDR3 extends over 13 amino acids. The germline V gene encodes CDR1 WNHNN and CDR2 SYGVQD (reference sequence). CDR3 nucleotides: TGCGCCAGCAGTGAGTCTTTGAACACTGAAGCTTTCTTT. Its protein is CASSESLNTEAFF.

V gene TRBV2 combines with J gene TRBJ2-7; TRBD1 is a possible D gene (6 bases). The V and J ends lost 6 bases and 5 bases respectively, with 20 bases between them. Germline V gives CDR1 SNHLY, CDR2 FYNNEI. The CDR3 runs 15 residues. This CDR3 reads CASSRVQGVVHEQYF. The CDR3 DNA reads as TGTGCCAGCAGCAGGGTACAGGGTGTAGTCCACGAGCAGTACTTC.

This chain uses TRBV25-1 with TRBJ2-1; 10 nucleotides line up with TRBD2. CDR3 length: 17 amino acids. Germline trimming cut 5 bases from V and 5 bases from J; bases unmatched to any gene: 12. Per the germline V gene, CDR1 is MGHDK and CDR2 is SYGVNS. CDR3 sequence: CASSPPPPTSGDNEQFF. For the CDR3, the DNA is TGTGCCAGCAGTCCCCCGCCCCCTACTAGCGGGGACAATGAGCAGTTCTTC.

The chain recombines TRBV5-6 with TRBJ2-5; the D gene is possibly TRBD1 (6 bases). The CDR3 covers 16 residues. Germline V lookup: CDR1 SGHDT, CDR2 YYEEEE. V was clipped by 4 bases and J by 0 bases, with 16 bases between them. The chain's CDR3 is CASSRGQLKYQETQYF. The CDR3, as DNA: TGTGCCAGCAGCCGAGGACAGCTGAAGTACCAAGAGACCCAGTACTTC.